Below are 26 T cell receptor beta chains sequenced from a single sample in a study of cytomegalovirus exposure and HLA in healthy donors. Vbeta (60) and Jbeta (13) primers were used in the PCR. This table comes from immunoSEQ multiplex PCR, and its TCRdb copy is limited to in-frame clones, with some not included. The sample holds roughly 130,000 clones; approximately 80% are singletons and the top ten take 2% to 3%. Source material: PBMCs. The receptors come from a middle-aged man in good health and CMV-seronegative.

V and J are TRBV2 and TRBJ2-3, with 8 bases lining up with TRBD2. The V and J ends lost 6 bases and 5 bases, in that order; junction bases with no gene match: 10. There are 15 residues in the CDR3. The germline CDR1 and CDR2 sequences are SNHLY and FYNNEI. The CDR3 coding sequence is TGTGCCAGCAGGCCTTGGAGCGGGGGCGGAGATACGCAGTATTTT. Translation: CASRPWSGGGDTQYF.

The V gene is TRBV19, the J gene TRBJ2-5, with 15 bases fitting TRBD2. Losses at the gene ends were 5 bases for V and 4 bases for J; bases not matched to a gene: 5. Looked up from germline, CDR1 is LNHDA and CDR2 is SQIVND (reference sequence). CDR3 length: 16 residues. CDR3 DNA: TGTGCCAGTAGTTCAGGACTAGCGGGGGGGCCAGAGACCCAGTACTTC. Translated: CASSSGLAGGPETQYF.

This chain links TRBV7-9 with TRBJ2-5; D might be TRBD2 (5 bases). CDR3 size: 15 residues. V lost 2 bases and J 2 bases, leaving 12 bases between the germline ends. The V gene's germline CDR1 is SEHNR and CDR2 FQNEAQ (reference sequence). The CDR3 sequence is CASSLRRGKQETQYF. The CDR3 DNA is TGTGCCAGCAGCTTACGTCGGGGAAAACAAGAGACCCAGTACTTC.

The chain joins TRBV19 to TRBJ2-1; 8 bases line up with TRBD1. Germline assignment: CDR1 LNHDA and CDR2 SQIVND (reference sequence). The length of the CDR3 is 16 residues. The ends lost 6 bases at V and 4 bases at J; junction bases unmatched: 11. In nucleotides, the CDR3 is TGTGCCAGTAGCTCGGGCCTCAGGGGGCTTTACAATGAGCAGTTCTTC. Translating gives CASSSGLRGLYNEQFF.

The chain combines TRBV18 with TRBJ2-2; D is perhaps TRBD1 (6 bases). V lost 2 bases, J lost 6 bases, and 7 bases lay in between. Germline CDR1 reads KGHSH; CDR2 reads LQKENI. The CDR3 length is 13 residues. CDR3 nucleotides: TGTGCCAGCTCACCAGGGGGCTCCGGGGAGCTGTTTTTT. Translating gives CASSPGGSGELFF.

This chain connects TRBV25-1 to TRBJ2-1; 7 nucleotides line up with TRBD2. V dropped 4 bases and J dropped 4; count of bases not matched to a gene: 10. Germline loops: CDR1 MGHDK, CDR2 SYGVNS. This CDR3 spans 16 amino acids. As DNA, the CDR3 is TGTGCCAGCAGTGGGGAGCCCGGGACTACTTACAATGAGCAGTTCTTC. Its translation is CASSGEPGTTYNEQFF.

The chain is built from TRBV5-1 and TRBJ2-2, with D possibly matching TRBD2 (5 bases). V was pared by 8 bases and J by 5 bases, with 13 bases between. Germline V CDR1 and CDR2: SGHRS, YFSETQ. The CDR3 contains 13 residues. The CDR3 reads CASFLGRTGELFF. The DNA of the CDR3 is TGCGCCAGTTTCTTAGGGAGAACCGGGGAGCTGTTTTTT.

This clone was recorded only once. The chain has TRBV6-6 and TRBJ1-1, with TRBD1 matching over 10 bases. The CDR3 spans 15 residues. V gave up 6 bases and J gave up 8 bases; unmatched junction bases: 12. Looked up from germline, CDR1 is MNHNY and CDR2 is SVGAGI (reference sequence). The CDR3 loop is CASRGPAWTGGEAFF. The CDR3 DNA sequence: TGTGCCAGCAGGGGACCGGCTTGGACAGGGGGAGAAGCTTTCTTT.

CDR3 bases: TGTGCCAGCAGCTTGGGGACAGGGGGCCACTCCTACAATGAGCAGTTCTTC. Protein: CASSLGTGGHSYNEQFF. The V gene is TRBV5-8, the J gene TRBJ2-1; the match to TRBD1 covers 11 bases. The germline V gene encodes CDR1 SGHTS and CDR2 YDEGEE. V was pared by 0 bases and J by 0 bases, with 2 bases of the junction left unmatched. The CDR3 consists of 17 residues.

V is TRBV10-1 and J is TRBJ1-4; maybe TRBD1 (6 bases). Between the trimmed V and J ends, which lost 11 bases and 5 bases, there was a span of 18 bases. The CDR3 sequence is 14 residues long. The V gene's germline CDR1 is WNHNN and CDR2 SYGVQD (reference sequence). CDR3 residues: CALTPDSDNEKLFF. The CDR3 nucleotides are TGCGCCCTCACTCCGGACAGCGACAATGAAAAACTGTTTTTT.

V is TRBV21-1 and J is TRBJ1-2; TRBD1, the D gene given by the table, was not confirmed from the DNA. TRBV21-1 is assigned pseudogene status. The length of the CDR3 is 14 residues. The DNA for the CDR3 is TGTGCCAGCAGCAAAGAGGTAGGGGACTATGGCTACACCTTC. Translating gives CASSKEVGDYGYTF.

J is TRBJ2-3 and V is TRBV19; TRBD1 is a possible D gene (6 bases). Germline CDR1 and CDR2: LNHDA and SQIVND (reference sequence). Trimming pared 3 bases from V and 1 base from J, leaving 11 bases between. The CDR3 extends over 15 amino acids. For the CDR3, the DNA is TGTGCCAGTAGTATGTTGGCAGGGGGCACAGATACGCAGTATTTT. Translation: CASSMLAGGTDTQYF.

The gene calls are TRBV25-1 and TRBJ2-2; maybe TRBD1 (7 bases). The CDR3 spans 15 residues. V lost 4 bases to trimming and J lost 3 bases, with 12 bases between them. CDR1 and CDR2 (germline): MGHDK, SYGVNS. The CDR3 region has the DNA TGTGCCAGCAGTGGGTTCAGGGGGGACACCGGGGAGCTGTTTTTT. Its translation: CASSGFRGDTGELFF.

As DNA, the CDR3 is TGTGCCAGCAGCGTAGGCGGGGAGAACACTGAAGCTTTCTTT. Translating it yields CASSVGGENTEAFF. J is TRBJ1-1 and V is TRBV9, with no clear D. This CDR3 region has 14 residues. V was shortened by 0 bases and J by 1 base, with 7 bases between the two germline ends. Germline-derived CDR1 and CDR2 are SGDLS and YYNGEE.

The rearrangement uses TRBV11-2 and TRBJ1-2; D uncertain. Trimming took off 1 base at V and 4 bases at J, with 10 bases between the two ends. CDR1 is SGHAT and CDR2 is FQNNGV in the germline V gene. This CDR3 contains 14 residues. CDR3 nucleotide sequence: TGTGCCAGCAGCTTAGTCGGCGGGATCTATGGCTACACCTTC. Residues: CASSLVGGIYGYTF.

Here the CDR3 DNA reads TGTGCCAGCCGTAGTCTAACCGGGACAGGTACGGAGTACTTC. This codes for CASRSLTGTGTEYF. V is TRBV27 and J is TRBJ2-7, with 8 bases identical to TRBD1. This CDR3 is built from 14 residues. Trimming cost V 8 bases and J 11 bases; bases outside gene matches: 17. The V gene's germline CDR1 is MNHEY and CDR2 SMNVEV (reference sequence).

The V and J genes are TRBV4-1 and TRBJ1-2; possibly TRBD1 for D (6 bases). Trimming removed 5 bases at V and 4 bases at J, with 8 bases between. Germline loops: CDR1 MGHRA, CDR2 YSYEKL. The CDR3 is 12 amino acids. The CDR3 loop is CASSSQGYGYTF. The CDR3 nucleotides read TGCGCCAGCAGCTCACAGGGCTATGGCTACACCTTC.

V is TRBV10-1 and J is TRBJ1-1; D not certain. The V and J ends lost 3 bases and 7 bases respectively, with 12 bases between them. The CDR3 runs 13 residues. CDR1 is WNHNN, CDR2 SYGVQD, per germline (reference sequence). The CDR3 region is CASSDPQQNEAFF. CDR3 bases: TGCGCCAGCAGTGACCCACAGCAAAATGAAGCTTTCTTT.

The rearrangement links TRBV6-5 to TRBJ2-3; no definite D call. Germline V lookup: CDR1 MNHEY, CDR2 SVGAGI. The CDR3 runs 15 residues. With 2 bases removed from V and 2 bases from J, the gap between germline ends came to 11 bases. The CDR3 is CASSYDRLNTDTQYF. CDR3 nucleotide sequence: TGTGCCAGCAGTTACGACCGACTCAACACAGATACGCAGTATTTT.

The CDR3 DNA sequence: TGCGCCAGCAGCCAAGATATCTTCTGGACAGGGAATTCACCCCTCCACTTT. As protein: CASSQDIFWTGNSPLHF. V and J are TRBV4-1 and TRBJ1-6; TRBD1 agrees at 8 bases. Germline values: CDR1 MGHRA, CDR2 YSYEKL. CDR3 length: 17 residues. V was pared by 0 bases and J by 7 bases, with 8 bases of the junction left unmatched.

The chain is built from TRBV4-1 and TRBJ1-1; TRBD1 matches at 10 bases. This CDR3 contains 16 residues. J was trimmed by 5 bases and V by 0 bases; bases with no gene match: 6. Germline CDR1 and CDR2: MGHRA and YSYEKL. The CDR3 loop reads CASSQEPGQGLTEAFF. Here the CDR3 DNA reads TGCGCCAGCAGCCAAGAGCCGGGACAGGGGCTGACTGAAGCTTTCTTT.

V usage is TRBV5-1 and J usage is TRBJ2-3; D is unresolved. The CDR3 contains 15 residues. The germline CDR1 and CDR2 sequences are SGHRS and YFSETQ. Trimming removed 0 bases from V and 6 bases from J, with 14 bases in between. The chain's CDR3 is CASSLGSILGDTQYF. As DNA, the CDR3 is TGCGCCAGCAGCTTGGGGTCGATATTGGGCGATACGCAGTATTTT.

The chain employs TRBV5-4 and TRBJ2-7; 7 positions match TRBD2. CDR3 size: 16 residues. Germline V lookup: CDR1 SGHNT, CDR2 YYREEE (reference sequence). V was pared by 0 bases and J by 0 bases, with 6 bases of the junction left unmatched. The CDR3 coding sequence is TGTGCCAGCAGCTTGGGCCCTAGCGGCGCCTCCTACGAGCAGTACTTC. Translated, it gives CASSLGPSGASYEQYF.

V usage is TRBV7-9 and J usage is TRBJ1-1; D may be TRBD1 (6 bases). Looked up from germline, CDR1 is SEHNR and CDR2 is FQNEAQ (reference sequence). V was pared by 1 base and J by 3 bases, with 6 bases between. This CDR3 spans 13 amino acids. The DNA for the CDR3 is TGTGCCAGCAGCTTAGAGGGGGACACTGAAGCTTTCTTT. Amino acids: CASSLEGDTEAFF.

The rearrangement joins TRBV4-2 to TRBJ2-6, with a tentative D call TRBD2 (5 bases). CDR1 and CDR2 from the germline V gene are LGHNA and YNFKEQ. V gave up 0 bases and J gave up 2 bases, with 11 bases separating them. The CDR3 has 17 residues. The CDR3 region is CASSQDPGSAGANVLTF. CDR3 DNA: TGTGCCAGCAGCCAAGATCCGGGGTCGGCTGGGGCCAACGTCCTGACTTTC.

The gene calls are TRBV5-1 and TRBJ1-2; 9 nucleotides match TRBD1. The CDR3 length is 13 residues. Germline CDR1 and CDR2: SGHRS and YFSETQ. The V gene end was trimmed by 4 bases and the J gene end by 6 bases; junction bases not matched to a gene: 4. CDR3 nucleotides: TGCGCCAGCAGCAAGGGACAGGGAGATGGCTACACCTTC. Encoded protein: CASSKGQGDGYTF.